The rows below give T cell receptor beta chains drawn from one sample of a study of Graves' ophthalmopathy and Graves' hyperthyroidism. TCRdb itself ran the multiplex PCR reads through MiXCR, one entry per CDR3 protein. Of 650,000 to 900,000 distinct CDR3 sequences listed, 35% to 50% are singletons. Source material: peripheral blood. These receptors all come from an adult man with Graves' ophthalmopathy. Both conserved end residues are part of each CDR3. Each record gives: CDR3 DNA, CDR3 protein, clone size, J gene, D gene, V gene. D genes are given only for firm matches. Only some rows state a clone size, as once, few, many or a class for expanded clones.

CDR3nt: TGTGCCAGCAGTTTGGTTGACACCATATATTTT; CDR3aa: CASSLVDTIYF; abundance: -; j_gene: TRBJ1-3; d_gene: -; v_gene: TRBV27
CDR3nt: TGTGCCAGCAGTTTAAACCGACTGGGGGGCTATGGCTACACCTTC; CDR3aa: CASSLNRLGGYGYTF; abundance: once; j_gene: TRBJ1-2; d_gene: -; v_gene: TRBV7-2
CDR3nt: TGTGCCAGCAGCCTCCTAGCGGGAGCGCCCACCGGGGAGCTGCTTTTT; CDR3aa: CASSLLAGAPTGELLF; abundance: -; j_gene: TRBJ2-2; d_gene: TRBD2; v_gene: TRBV11-2
CDR3nt: TGTGCCAGCAGCGTAGAACAGGGTTGGGCTGAAGCTTTCTTT; CDR3aa: CASSVEQGWAEAFF; abundance: many; j_gene: TRBJ1-1; d_gene: -; v_gene: TRBV7-7
CDR3nt: TGTGCCACCAGCAGCGCGCAGAGCTATGGCTACACCTTC; CDR3aa: CATSSAQSYGYTF; abundance: -; j_gene: TRBJ1-2; d_gene: -; v_gene: TRBV15
CDR3nt: TGTGCCAGCAGCGTGGGACTAACCCCTGTCCAAGAGACCCAGTACTTC; CDR3aa: CASSVGLTPVQETQYF; abundance: -; j_gene: TRBJ2-5; d_gene: TRBD2; v_gene: TRBV5-5
CDR3nt: TGCAGTGCTAGGCCGACAGGGGTTGGAAACACCATATATTTT; CDR3aa: CSARPTGVGNTIYF; abundance: many; j_gene: TRBJ1-3; d_gene: TRBD1; v_gene: TRBV20-1
CDR3nt: TGTGCCAGCAGCTTAGTAGGACAGGGTAGTTCACCCCTCCACTTT; CDR3aa: CASSLVGQGSSPLHF; abundance: many; j_gene: TRBJ1-6; d_gene: TRBD1; v_gene: TRBV7-6
CDR3nt: TGCAGTGCTAGAGAATCAGCTATTACTGAAGCTTTCTTT; CDR3aa: CSARESAITEAFF; abundance: -; j_gene: TRBJ1-1; d_gene: -; v_gene: TRBV20-1
CDR3nt: TGCAGCGTTGTGAGGACGCTCTCTGGAAACACCTTC; CDR3aa: CSVVRTLSGNTF; abundance: -; j_gene: TRBJ1-2; d_gene: -; v_gene: TRBV29-1
CDR3nt: TGTGCCATCAGTGCGGGACAGGGGGAGGGGACCCAGTACTTC; CDR3aa: CAISAGQGEGTQYF; abundance: once; j_gene: TRBJ2-5; d_gene: TRBD1; v_gene: TRBV10-3
CDR3nt: TGTGCCAGCGGGGGTGGGATCCGAGAGGCTAACTATGGCTACACCTTC; CDR3aa: CASGGGIREANYGYTF; abundance: -; j_gene: TRBJ1-2; d_gene: -; v_gene: TRBV7-9
CDR3nt: TGTGCCAGCAGCTTACTCCCCCTGAACGAAAAACTGTTTTTT; CDR3aa: CASSLLPLNEKLFF; abundance: many; j_gene: TRBJ1-4; d_gene: -; v_gene: TRBV7-9
CDR3nt: TGTGCCAGCAGCCGGACAGGGGCCCCTTACGAGCAGTACTTC; CDR3aa: CASSRTGAPYEQYF; abundance: many; j_gene: TRBJ2-7; d_gene: TRBD1; v_gene: TRBV5-6
CDR3nt: TGTGCCAGCAGCCCGGGCCCCGTGGGCGCTGAAGCTTTCTTT; CDR3aa: CASSPGPVGAEAFF; abundance: few; j_gene: TRBJ1-1; d_gene: -; v_gene: TRBV19
CDR3nt: TGTGCCACCAGCAGAGACAAGGGCGGGGGTCAGCCCCAGCATTTT; CDR3aa: CATSRDKGGGQPQHF; abundance: many; j_gene: TRBJ1-5; d_gene: -; v_gene: TRBV15
CDR3nt: TGTGCCAGCAGGGACGTAATGACAGCTAATGAAAAACTGTTTTTT; CDR3aa: CASRDVMTANEKLFF; abundance: few; j_gene: TRBJ1-4; d_gene: -; v_gene: TRBV12-3/TRBV12-4
CDR3nt: TGTGCCAGCAGCCAGGGATCTAGCAATCAGCCCCAGCATTTT; CDR3aa: CASSQGSSNQPQHF; abundance: many; j_gene: TRBJ1-5; d_gene: -; v_gene: TRBV2
CDR3nt: TGTGCCAGCACCGGGGTGGGATACAATCAGCCCCAGCATTTT; CDR3aa: CASTGVGYNQPQHF; abundance: -; j_gene: TRBJ1-5; d_gene: -; v_gene: TRBV7-2
CDR3nt: TGTGCCAGCAGTTATTCCATTTACGAGCAGTACTTC; CDR3aa: CASSYSIYEQYF; abundance: few; j_gene: TRBJ2-7; d_gene: -; v_gene: TRBV6-6
CDR3nt: TGTGCCAGCAGCATGCTATTAGCGGGAGGGGAGAACGAGCAGTACTTC; CDR3aa: CASSMLLAGGENEQYF; abundance: -; j_gene: TRBJ2-7; d_gene: TRBD2; v_gene: TRBV7-2
CDR3nt: TGTGCCAGCAGCTTGGCCGGGACAGGCGATTATGAAAAACTGTTTTTT; CDR3aa: CASSLAGTGDYEKLFF; abundance: few; j_gene: TRBJ1-4; d_gene: TRBD1; v_gene: TRBV25-1
CDR3nt: TGCGCCAGCAGCCATTCAGGTGCCGGGGAGCTGTTTTTT; CDR3aa: CASSHSGAGELFF; abundance: many; j_gene: TRBJ2-2; d_gene: -; v_gene: TRBV4-3
CDR3nt: TGTGCCAGCAGCTTTGCGGGCGAGTGGAACGAGCAGTACTTC; CDR3aa: CASSFAGEWNEQYF; abundance: many; j_gene: TRBJ2-7; d_gene: -; v_gene: TRBV7-9
CDR3nt: TGTGCCAGCAGCCCTCAACTGGCCAACGAGCAGTACTTC; CDR3aa: CASSPQLANEQYF; abundance: -; j_gene: TRBJ2-7; d_gene: -; v_gene: TRBV7-3
CDR3nt: TGTGCCAGCAGCCGATCTTCGACAGGGGGGTATGGCTACACCTTC; CDR3aa: CASSRSSTGGYGYTF; abundance: -; j_gene: TRBJ1-2; d_gene: TRBD1; v_gene: TRBV6-2/TRBV6-3
CDR3nt: TGCAGTGCTAGGGAATATGGCTACACCTTC; CDR3aa: CSAREYGYTF; abundance: many; j_gene: TRBJ1-2; d_gene: -; v_gene: TRBV20-1
CDR3nt: TGTGCCAGCAGAACGGGGACCCTCCACTTT; CDR3aa: CASRTGTLHF; abundance: -; j_gene: TRBJ1-6; d_gene: -; v_gene: TRBV11-2
CDR3nt: TGTGCCAGCAACGCAGGGAACTATGGCTACACCTTC; CDR3aa: CASNAGNYGYTF; abundance: many; j_gene: TRBJ1-2; d_gene: -; v_gene: TRBV2
CDR3nt: TGCGCCAGCAGCCAAGGGGGACTAGCGGGAGTAGGGGAGCAGTACTTC; CDR3aa: CASSQGGLAGVGEQYF; abundance: few; j_gene: TRBJ2-7; d_gene: TRBD2; v_gene: TRBV4-1
CDR3nt: TGCGCCAGCAGTGATGGGGCGGGAGAAAGGCAGTACTTC; CDR3aa: CASSDGAGERQYF; abundance: -; j_gene: TRBJ2-7; d_gene: TRBD2; v_gene: TRBV10-2
CDR3nt: TGTGCCAGCAGTCACCGGGGAGCTAACTATGGCTACACCTTC; CDR3aa: CASSHRGANYGYTF; abundance: -; j_gene: TRBJ1-2; d_gene: -; v_gene: TRBV7-9
CDR3nt: TGTGCCACCGGTGACAGGGACACTGAAGCTTTCTTT; CDR3aa: CATGDRDTEAFF; abundance: many; j_gene: TRBJ1-1; d_gene: TRBD1; v_gene: TRBV15
CDR3nt: TGTGCCAGCAGCCCCCAGACAGCCTATGGCTACACCTTC; CDR3aa: CASSPQTAYGYTF; abundance: many; j_gene: TRBJ1-2; d_gene: -; v_gene: TRBV5-4
CDR3nt: TGTGCCAGCAGCCCATACCTGGACACTGAAGCTTTCTTT; CDR3aa: CASSPYLDTEAFF; abundance: -; j_gene: TRBJ1-1; d_gene: -; v_gene: TRBV7-9
CDR3nt: TGCAGCGTTGCCCCCGCGGTTTTGGACAACGAGCAGTACTTC; CDR3aa: CSVAPAVLDNEQYF; abundance: many; j_gene: TRBJ2-7; d_gene: -; v_gene: TRBV29-1
CDR3nt: TGTGCCATCAGTTACCTACAGGGCGGTGAAGCTTTCTTT; CDR3aa: CAISYLQGGEAFF; abundance: -; j_gene: TRBJ1-1; d_gene: -; v_gene: TRBV10-3
CDR3nt: TGTGCCAGCAGTTTGAGGACCCTGGAAGAGACCCAGTACTTC; CDR3aa: CASSLRTLEETQYF; abundance: many; j_gene: TRBJ2-5; d_gene: -; v_gene: TRBV12-3/TRBV12-4
CDR3nt: TGTGCCAGTAGTATGGGTCCTCGGTACACTGAAGCTTTCTTT; CDR3aa: CASSMGPRYTEAFF; abundance: many; j_gene: TRBJ1-1; d_gene: -; v_gene: TRBV19
CDR3nt: TGTGCCAGCAGTGAAGCAGCTGGGGAGGGTAATTCACCCCTCCACTTT; CDR3aa: CASSEAAGEGNSPLHF; abundance: -; j_gene: TRBJ1-6; d_gene: -; v_gene: TRBV6-1
CDR3nt: TGTGCCAGCACTTCCGAGGGAATCCTCTCCTACGAGCAGTACTTC; CDR3aa: CASTSEGILSYEQYF; abundance: -; j_gene: TRBJ2-7; d_gene: -; v_gene: TRBV6-5
CDR3nt: TGTGCCAGCAGCTTAGGCCCTAGCGAAAGATCCGAGCAGTACTTC; CDR3aa: CASSLGPSERSEQYF; abundance: few; j_gene: TRBJ2-7; d_gene: -; v_gene: TRBV7-3
CDR3nt: TGCAGTGCTAGCGGGGGGAGGGAGACCCAGTACTTC; CDR3aa: CSASGGRETQYF; abundance: many; j_gene: TRBJ2-5; d_gene: TRBD2; v_gene: TRBV20-1
CDR3nt: TGCAGCGCTTACCGGGATGCAGTGACCCAGTACTTC; CDR3aa: CSAYRDAVTQYF; abundance: many; j_gene: TRBJ2-5; d_gene: -; v_gene: TRBV29-1
CDR3nt: TGTGCCAGCTCACGAGAACAGAACTATGGCTACACCTTC; CDR3aa: CASSREQNYGYTF; abundance: few; j_gene: TRBJ1-2; d_gene: -; v_gene: TRBV19
CDR3nt: TGTGCCTGGACCATAGGGACAGGCATCATGAACACTGAAGCTTTCTTT; CDR3aa: CAWTIGTGIMNTEAFF; abundance: -; j_gene: TRBJ1-1; d_gene: TRBD1; v_gene: TRBV30
CDR3nt: TGTGCCAGCAGCCCATTGACAGGGATTGGCTACACCTTC; CDR3aa: CASSPLTGIGYTF; abundance: -; j_gene: TRBJ1-2; d_gene: TRBD1; v_gene: TRBV12-3/TRBV12-4
CDR3nt: TGTGCCAGCAGTGAAATCGGGGGGGACTATGGCTACACCTTC; CDR3aa: CASSEIGGDYGYTF; abundance: many; j_gene: TRBJ1-2; d_gene: -; v_gene: TRBV2
CDR3nt: TGCAGTGCTAGAGATGCAGGGAAGGGGACCCAGTACTTC; CDR3aa: CSARDAGKGTQYF; abundance: few; j_gene: TRBJ2-5; d_gene: -; v_gene: TRBV20-1
CDR3nt: TGTGCCACCAGCAGAGAGCTGTACGGCCAGATTTCTCCCGAGCAGTACTTC; CDR3aa: CATSRELYGQISPEQYF; abundance: -; j_gene: TRBJ2-7; d_gene: -; v_gene: TRBV15
CDR3nt: TGCGCCAGCAGCTCGGGGATTGGGTACGAGCAGTACTTC; CDR3aa: CASSSGIGYEQYF; abundance: many; j_gene: TRBJ2-7; d_gene: -; v_gene: TRBV5-1
CDR3nt: TGTGCCAGCAGTTTGTCCGGGACAGGGATGTCTCCCTATAATTCACCCCTCCACTTT; CDR3aa: CASSLSGTGMSPYNSPLHF; abundance: few; j_gene: TRBJ1-6; d_gene: TRBD1; v_gene: TRBV2